This is a list of T cell receptor beta chains from one sample in a study of T cells in localized non-small cell lung cancer. TCRdb's table, derived via immunoSEQ multiplex PCR, lists solely in-frame clones and lacks some. The data show 12,000 to 15,000 clones, with 65% to 85% seen just once and more than 3.5% held by the top ten. The source material was peripheral blood, sampled before any cancer treatment. All receptors derive from a female donor of 60 years or more with stage I squamous cell lung carcinoma. CDR3s include the opening cysteine and the closing phenylalanine or tryptophan. Each record gives: CDR3 length, J gene, V gene, clone size, D gene, CDR3 protein, CDR3 DNA. D genes are given only for firm matches. Size tells how often a clone was seen (once, few, many) or the class of an expanded clone, and some rows leave it out.

length: 16; J: TRBJ2-7; V: TRBV7-9; size: .; D: .; CDR3: CASSLGLAGQGYEQYF; DNA: TGTGCCAGCAGCTTAGGCCTTGCGGGGCAGGGCTACGAGCAGTACTTC
length: 15; J: TRBJ2-2; V: TRBV5-6; size: .; D: .; CDR3: CASSSDRSNTGELFF; DNA: TGTGCCAGCAGCTCCGACAGGTCGAACACCGGGGAGCTGTTTTTT
length: 13; J: TRBJ2-7; V: TRBV19; size: once; D: .; CDR3: CASSSQGGNEQYF; DNA: TGTGCCAGTAGTTCCCAAGGGGGAAACGAGCAGTACTTC
length: 15; J: TRBJ1-1; V: TRBV9; size: .; D: .; CDR3: CASTRRQGGNTEAFF; DNA: TGTGCCAGCACCAGACGACAAGGAGGGAACACTGAAGCTTTCTTT
length: 16; J: TRBJ1-1; V: TRBV5-1; size: .; D: .; CDR3: CASSLGWTALNTEAFF; DNA: TGCGCCAGCAGCTTGGGGTGGACGGCCCTGAACACTGAAGCTTTCTTT
length: 13; J: TRBJ2-1; V: TRBV4-3; size: once; D: .; CDR3: CASSGASYNEQFF; DNA: TGCGCCAGCAGTGGGGCGTCCTACAATGAGCAGTTCTTC
length: 14; J: TRBJ2-5; V: TRBV30; size: .; D: TRBD1; CDR3: CAWSWDRVGETQYF; DNA: TGTGCCTGGAGTTGGGACAGGGTAGGAGAGACCCAGTACTTC
length: 15; J: TRBJ1-6; V: TRBV2; size: .; D: .; CDR3: CASNANRGYNSPLHF; DNA: TGTGCCAGCAACGCAAATAGGGGTTATAATTCACCCCTCCACTTT
length: 14; J: TRBJ2-2; V: TRBV21-1; size: .; D: .; CDR3: CASKGAANTGELFF; DNA: TGTGCCAGCAAAGGGGCCGCGAACACCGGGGAGCTGTTTTTT
length: 14; J: TRBJ1-4; V: TRBV9; size: .; D: TRBD1; CDR3: CASSVNTGGEKLFF; DNA: TGTGCCAGCAGCGTAAACACAGGGGGCGAAAAACTGTTTTTT
length: 13; J: TRBJ1-2; V: TRBV19; size: .; D: TRBD1; CDR3: CASPDRVDYGYTF; DNA: TGTGCCAGTCCCGACAGGGTCGACTATGGCTACACCTTC